This TCR beta chain emerged from a study of blood T cell repertoires in COVID-19. Study background: Samples representing acute and convalescent COVID-19 were sourced from the United States, Italy and Spain.

The repertoire was sequenced with immunoSEQ multiplex PCR; TCRdb's copy has only in-frame clones and lacks some. Among approximately 100,000 clones listed, over 70% were seen once. Germline V gene sequence: CDR1 MDHEN, CDR2 SYDVKM. The CDR3 is 14 amino acids. V was clipped by 4 bases and J by 1 base, with 10 bases between them. V gene TRBV28 combines with J gene TRBJ2-5; the D is unclear. The receptor was isolated from a man in his sixties with acute or convalescent COVID-19. The specimen was peripheral blood. The chain's CDR3 is CASSSGQLQETQYF. The CDR3 DNA follows: TGTGCCAGCAGTTCTGGGCAGCTCCAAGAGACCCAGTACTTC. Variable domain in full (rest from reference TRBV28 and TRBJ2-5): DVKVTQSSRYLVKRTGEKVFLECVQDMDHENMFWYRQDPGLGLRLIYFSYDVKMKEKGDIPEGYSVSREKKERFSLILESASTNQTSMYLCASSSGQLQETQYFGPGTRLLVL.